A selection of T cell receptor beta chains follows, all from one sample in a study of cytomegalovirus exposure and HLA in healthy donors. Sequencing used immunoSEQ multiplex PCR; TCRdb keeps in-frame clones, though not all of them. This sample has approximately 190,000 clones, with about 89% found just once. The sequencing input was PBMCs. These receptors were taken from a young man in good health and CMV-seronegative. The CDR3 runs from the conserved cysteine through the conserved F or W. A D gene is named only where the DNA matches it firmly. The size entry is marked missing in some rows and otherwise reads once, few, many or a size class.

v_call	d_call	j_call	clone_size	cdr3_aa	cdr3_nt
TRBV5-6	NA	TRBJ2-5	NA	CASSPGTYQETQYF	TGTGCCAGCAGCCCTGGGACATACCAAGAGACCCAGTACTTC
TRBV30	TRBD2	TRBJ2-5	NA	CAWSDTSGETQYF	TGTGCCTGGAGTGACACTAGCGGAGAGACCCAGTACTTC
TRBV19	NA	TRBJ2-3	once	CASSLGQFTDTQYF	TGTGCCAGTAGTCTCGGACAGTTCACAGATACGCAGTATTTT
TRBV7-8	NA	TRBJ2-1	NA	CASSLEGVRPEQFF	TGTGCCAGCAGCTTAGAGGGGGTCCGACCTGAGCAGTTCTTC
TRBV7-9	NA	TRBJ1-6	NA	CASSIGGNSPLHF	TGTGCCAGCAGCATAGGAGGAAATTCACCCCTCCACTTT
TRBV4-1	TRBD2	TRBJ2-1	NA	CASSHLGLAAYNEQFF	TGCGCCAGCAGCCACCTAGGACTAGCGGCATACAATGAGCAGTTCTTC
TRBV21-1	NA	TRBJ2-1	NA	CASSRGRSYNEQFF	TGTGCCAGCAGCAGAGGGAGATCATACAATGAGCAGTTCTTC
TRBV19	NA	TRBJ1-2	NA	CASHSGGYTF	TGTGCCAGCCACTCGGGGGGCTACACCTTC
TRBV25-1	NA	TRBJ2-2	NA	CASSEFGGGGELFF	TGTGCCAGCAGTGAATTTGGGGGAGGCGGGGAGCTGTTTTTT
TRBV2	NA	TRBJ1-1	NA	CASPLMGGSAPGTEAFF	TGTGCCAGCCCATTAATGGGGGGAAGTGCCCCGGGCACTGAAGCTTTCTTT
TRBV29-1	TRBD1	TRBJ2-7	NA	CSARGGEAYEQYF	TGCAGCGCTAGAGGGGGCGAGGCCTACGAGCAGTACTTC
TRBV19	NA	TRBJ1-1	NA	CASSIFVLGLGQGEAFF	TGTGCCAGTAGTATTTTTGTTTTAGGGTTAGGTCAGGGCGAAGCTTTCTTT
TRBV2	TRBD2	TRBJ2-7	NA	CASSEALGGGAVGEQYF	TGTGCCAGCAGTGAAGCGCTTGGCGGGGGGGCGGTGGGCGAGCAGTACTTC
TRBV7-6	NA	TRBJ1-6	NA	CASSLVIRGDSPLHF	TGTGCCAGCAGCTTAGTCATCAGGGGCGATTCACCCCTCCACTTT
TRBV15	NA	TRBJ1-1	NA	CATSRTGDTEAFF	TGTGCCACCAGCAGAACCGGGGACACTGAAGCTTTCTTT
TRBV7-7	TRBD2	TRBJ2-5	NA	CASSQGGLAGVSETQYF	TGTGCTAGCAGCCAAGGGGGACTAGCGGGGGTTTCAGAGACCCAGTACTTC
TRBV6-5	NA	TRBJ1-1	NA	CASSALLGTEAFF	TGTGCCAGCAGTGCACTCCTCGGGACTGAAGCTTTCTTT
TRBV19	NA	TRBJ1-5	NA	CASNLDASNQPQHF	TGTGCCAGCAACCTTGATGCGAGCAATCAGCCCCAGCATTTT
TRBV6-1	NA	TRBJ2-2	NA	CASSERVETGELFF	TGTGCCAGCAGTGAACGGGTGGAAACCGGGGAGCTGTTTTTT
TRBV13	NA	TRBJ2-7	NA	CASSPRGGVTYEQYF	TGTGCCAGCAGCCCTAGGGGTGGGGTTACCTACGAGCAGTACTTC
TRBV5-1	TRBD1	TRBJ2-3	NA	CASSSRDRRSPLPQYF	TGCGCCAGCAGCTCTAGGGACAGGCGGAGTCCCCTCCCGCAGTATTTT
TRBV4-2	NA	TRBJ1-1	NA	CASSDPGGRRDTEAFF	TGTGCCAGCAGCGATCCCGGGGGAAGGCGGGATACTGAAGCTTTCTTT
TRBV5-1	NA	TRBJ2-7	once	CASSLASSFSGEQYF	TGCGCCAGCAGCTTGGCCTCTAGTTTCTCGGGCGAGCAGTACTTC
TRBV14	TRBD2	TRBJ2-7	NA	CASSQRLAGLSSYEQYF	TGTGCCAGCAGCCAGCGGCTAGCGGGCTTAAGCTCCTACGAGCAGTACTTC